A single sample is the source of the 21 T cell receptor beta chains below, sequenced in a study of PD-1 blockade in classical Hodgkin lymphoma. Exposure to brentuximab vedotin varied, and each patient had relapsed following autologous stem cell transplantation. Assay: immunoSEQ multiplex PCR; the TCRdb copy retains only in-frame clones and omits some. Of more than 60,000 clones detected, 90% appear once; the ten largest clones hold around 8.9%. Specimen: peripheral blood mononuclear cells (PBMCs), collected at baseline. The receptors were gathered from a human donor with classical Hodgkin lymphoma.

A few counts support this clone. This chain joins TRBV28 and TRBJ2-7, with a weak D call TRBD2 (6 bases). Germline lookup yields CDR1 MDHEN and CDR2 SYDVKM. CDR3 size: 13 residues. V lost 5 bases and J lost 2, with 10 bases in between. The CDR3 here is CASSGGLAYEQYF. CDR3 coding DNA: TGTGCCAGCAGTGGGGGGTTAGCCTACGAGCAGTACTTC.

The rearrangement uses TRBV7-2 and TRBJ2-1; 13 bases are a match to TRBD2. This CDR3 has 19 residues. The J segment lost 0 bases and the V segment lost 5 bases, leaving 10 bases of the junction unmatched. Per the germline V gene, CDR1 is SGHTA and CDR2 is FQGNSA. The chain's CDR3 is CASSLTPGLAGSSYNEQFF. CDR3 coding DNA: TGTGCCAGCAGCCTCACACCGGGACTAGCGGGGAGCTCCTACAATGAGCAGTTCTTC.

CDR3 amino acids: CASSYSTKTEAFF. The CDR3 coding sequence is TGTGCCAGCAGTTACTCCACGAAAACTGAAGCTTTCTTT. This chain joins TRBV6-5 and TRBJ1-1; unclear D gene. Between the trimmed V and J ends, which lost 0 bases and 5 bases, there was a span of 7 bases. Germline values: CDR1 MNHEY, CDR2 SVGAGI. The CDR3 length is 13 residues.

This clone was found once. The DNA of the CDR3 is TGCGCCAGCAGCGGGGGACTAGGGCGCACAGATACGCAGTATTTT. Translating gives CASSGGLGRTDTQYF. The J gene is TRBJ2-3, the V gene TRBV5-1; 8 bases are a match to TRBD2. This CDR3 comprises 15 residues. CDR1 is SGHRS, CDR2 YFSETQ, per germline. J lost 1 base, V lost 4 bases, and 5 bases had no gene match.

CDR3 coding DNA: TGTGCCAGCCGTACGGCGGGGGGCTCTGGAAACACCATATATTTT. This translates into CASRTAGGSGNTIYF. This chain uses TRBV6-5 with TRBJ1-3; maybe TRBD1 (5 bases). The CDR3 sequence is 15 residues long. CDR1 and CDR2 (germline): MNHEY, SVGAGI. The V and J ends lost 8 bases and 0 bases respectively, with 14 bases between them.

V and J are TRBV2 and TRBJ2-7, with TRBD1 identical over 7 bases. Trimming at V came to 3 bases and at J to 4 bases, leaving 9 bases not matched to a gene. Germline V CDR1 and CDR2: SNHLY, FYNNEI. This CDR3 is 15 amino acids long. For the CDR3, the DNA is TGTGCCAGCAGTGACCTCAGGGGGTCCTCTTACGAGCAGTACTTC. Its translation is CASSDLRGSSYEQYF.

This chain's CDR3 is CASNSVGWEQFF. The CDR3 coding sequence is TGTGCCTCTAATTCGGTGGGCTGGGAGCAGTTCTTC. The chain is built from TRBV28 and TRBJ2-1; D is unresolved. This CDR3 has 12 residues. The germline V gene has CDR1 MDHEN and CDR2 SYDVKM. With 11 bases removed from V and 10 bases from J, the gap between germline ends came to 18 bases.

The chain employs TRBV28 and TRBJ2-5; weak D call: TRBD1 (5 bases). The V end was cut by 5 bases, the J end by 4 bases, with 8 bases between. This CDR3 comprises 12 residues. CDR1 and CDR2 (germline): MDHEN, SYDVKM. The CDR3: CASSPRGETQYF. The DNA of the CDR3 is TGTGCCAGCAGTCCTAGGGGAGAGACCCAGTACTTC.

Points on this clone: A junction boundary mismatches the germline segment, possibly from a read error. The chain carries TRBV7-7 and TRBJ2-3; 8 bases line up with TRBD2. The germline V gene has CDR1 SSHAT and CDR2 FNYEAQ (reference sequence). The CDR3 contains 16 residues. CDR3 residues: CASSSSPGLGTDTQYF. In DNA form, the CDR3 reads TGTGCTAGCAGCTCAAGCCCGGGACTAGGAACAGATACGCAGTATTTT.

V usage is TRBV27 and J usage is TRBJ1-5; D is perhaps TRBD1 (6 bases). This CDR3 spans 14 amino acids. Germline V gene sequence: CDR1 MNHEY, CDR2 SMNVEV (reference sequence). Between the trimmed V and J ends, which lost 2 bases and 4 bases, there was a span of 9 bases. The CDR3 region has the DNA TGTGCCAGCAGTTTACAGGGGATGAATCAGCCCCAGCATTTT. Its translation is CASSLQGMNQPQHF.

This clone came up once. The chain is built from TRBV7-9 and TRBJ1-1, with D uncertain. CDR1 is SEHNR and CDR2 is FQNEAQ in the germline V gene (reference sequence). V was cut by 2 bases and J by 0 bases, with 13 bases left in between. CDR3 length equals 16 residues. CDR3 in amino acids: CASSLNWVTVNTEAFF. DNA of the CDR3: TGTGCCAGCAGCTTAAATTGGGTCACGGTGAACACTGAAGCTTTCTTT.

V is TRBV18 and J is TRBJ1-1; maybe TRBD1 (6 bases). Trimming removed 6 bases from V and 4 bases from J, with 15 bases in between. Germline-derived CDR1 and CDR2 are KGHSH and LQKENI. The CDR3 is made up of 14 amino acids. CDR3 in amino acids: CASSLTGEGTEAFF. CDR3 DNA: TGTGCCAGCTCCCTGACAGGTGAAGGCACTGAAGCTTTCTTT.

This clone was seen just once. This rearrangement joins TRBV7-8 to TRBJ2-2; no reliable D call. This CDR3 contains 14 residues. The germline V gene encodes CDR1 SGHVS and CDR2 FQNEAQ. Trimming took off 5 bases at V and 3 bases at J, with 10 bases between the two ends. The CDR3 protein is CASSLTDYTGELFF. Here the CDR3 DNA reads TGTGCCAGCAGCCTTACAGATTACACCGGGGAGCTGTTTTTT.

This chain connects TRBV5-4 to TRBJ2-1, with TRBD1 matching 9 bases. V lost 4 bases and J lost 12; bases outside the gene matches: 5. Germline V gene sequence: CDR1 SGHNT, CDR2 YYREEE (reference sequence). The CDR3 is 12 residues long. CDR3 bases: TGTGCCAGCAGCACCTCGACAGGGGGGCAGTTCTTC. Protein sequence: CASSTSTGGQFF.

The chain combines TRBV2 with TRBJ2-1; D possibly uses TRBD1 or TRBD2 (5 bases each). V shed 5 bases and J shed 9 bases, with 14 bases lying between them. The CDR3 length is 13 residues. The V gene's germline CDR1 is SNHLY and CDR2 FYNNEI. CDR3 loop: CASSPGPSTEQFF. Here the CDR3 DNA reads TGTGCCAGCAGTCCGGGACCTAGTACTGAGCAGTTCTTC.

This clone was found a few times. The chain employs TRBV27 and TRBJ1-5; a possible D gene is TRBD1 (6 bases). CDR3 length: 16 amino acids. The germline CDR1 and CDR2 sequences are MNHEY and SMNVEV (reference sequence). V was shortened by 0 bases and J by 5 bases, with 14 bases between the two germline ends. CDR3 loop: CASSLSWGLGDQPQHF. The CDR3 region has the DNA TGTGCCAGCAGTTTATCTTGGGGGCTGGGAGATCAGCCCCAGCATTTT.

The V gene is TRBV6-5, the J gene TRBJ1-1; 8 bases fit TRBD1. Germline CDR1 reads MNHEY; CDR2 reads SVGAGI. The CDR3 length is 15 residues. The V segment lost 5 bases and the J segment 1 base; nucleotides outside the gene matches: 6. The CDR3, as DNA: TGTGCCAGCAGTCCCAGGACAGGGTCGAACACTGAAGCTTTCTTT. Amino acids: CASSPRTGSNTEAFF.

The chain employs TRBV5-1 and TRBJ2-2; TRBD2 agrees at 7 bases. The CDR3 totals 15 residues. Trimming at V came to 4 bases and at J to 5 bases, leaving 8 bases not matched to a gene. CDR1 and CDR2 from the germline V gene are SGHRS and YFSETQ. This CDR3 is CASSQRLAVTGELFF. In DNA form, the CDR3 reads TGCGCCAGCAGCCAAAGACTAGCCGTAACCGGGGAGCTGTTTTTT.

The chain links TRBV27 to TRBJ2-5, with TRBD2 matching over 7 bases. CDR1 is MNHEY, CDR2 SMNVEV, per germline (reference sequence). The CDR3 loop spans 13 amino acids. Losses at the gene ends were 6 bases for V and 0 bases for J; bases not matched to a gene: 1. In nucleotides, the CDR3 is TGTGCCAGCAGGCGGGGGAACCAAGAGACCCAGTACTTC. It encodes CASRRGNQETQYF.

The chain combines TRBV27 with TRBJ2-1; 9 nucleotides match TRBD2. CDR3 size: 15 residues. The trim removed 3 bases at V and 6 bases at J, leaving 6 bases unmatched. The germline V gene has CDR1 MNHEY and CDR2 SMNVEV (reference sequence). CDR3 bases: TGTGCCAGCAGTTTCATAGGACTAGCGAGCAATGAGCAGTTCTTC. Protein sequence: CASSFIGLASNEQFF.

This chain links TRBV19 with TRBJ2-3; 11 bases fit TRBD2. The CDR3 loop spans 17 amino acids. Germline loops: CDR1 LNHDA, CDR2 SQIVND (reference sequence). V lost 4 bases to trimming and J lost 1 base; unmatched junction nucleotides: 7. CDR3 nucleotides: TGTGCCAGTAGTACCCTCATAGCGGGGGGGGGCACAGATACGCAGTATTTT. It yields the protein CASSTLIAGGGTDTQYF.